These T cell receptor beta chains were read from a single sample in a study of T-cell memory formation after mild COVID-19. TCRdb used MiXCR to reprocess the 5' RACE reads, holding one entry per CDR3 protein. The sample records about 34,000 distinct CDR3 sequences, about 7.3% being singletons. The sequenced sample consisted of PBMCs or a T cell subset sorted from them (not recorded which). Receptors were obtained from a young man who had mild COVID-19 (a few samples of this study predate the infection). Cell type and time point are not known. Both conserved end residues are part of each CDR3. The order of the fields is D gene, V gene, clone size, J gene, CDR3 DNA, CDR3 protein. D genes are given only for firm matches. Size is stated for part of the rows, as once, few or many counts, or as a class when the clone is expanded.

NA	TRBV28	NA	TRBJ2-2	TGTGCCAGCAGTTTACCCAGGGACGCCGGGGAGCTGTTTTTT	CASSLPRDAGELFF
NA	TRBV2	many	TRBJ1-2	TGTGCCAGCAGTGATATCGGCCTACGGGCTAACTATGGCTACACCTTC	CASSDIGLRANYGYTF
NA	TRBV7-3	many	TRBJ2-5	TGTGCCAGCAGCTTAGGCGGGGGCCTCCAAGAGACCCAGTACTTC	CASSLGGGLQETQYF
NA	TRBV25-1	many	TRBJ1-6	TGTGCCAGCAGTGAGCAGGATAATTCACCCCTCCACTTT	CASSEQDNSPLHF
NA	TRBV5-6	many	TRBJ2-1	TGTGCCAGCAGCCCCGCGGTGTTAGCGGAGTACAATGAGCAGTTCTTC	CASSPAVLAEYNEQFF
NA	TRBV6-2/TRBV6-3	few	TRBJ1-5	TGTGCCAGCAGTTTCTTATTTCAGCCCCAGCATTTT	CASSFLFQPQHF
TRBD1	TRBV5-1	many	TRBJ1-2	TGCGCCAGCTACCCGGGACAGCAAACTTATGGCTACACCTTC	CASYPGQQTYGYTF
NA	TRBV5-6	many	TRBJ2-1	TGTGCCAGCAGCTTGGCCAAGGGATCCACCTACAATGAGCAGTTCTTC	CASSLAKGSTYNEQFF
TRBD2	TRBV5-4	many	TRBJ2-2	TGTGCCAGCAGGGGGACTAGTTCCGCCGGGGAGCTGTTTTTT	CASRGTSSAGELFF
TRBD1	TRBV9	many	TRBJ1-1	TGTGCCAGCAGCGCCCGGACAGGAGGAAAAGCTTTCTTT	CASSARTGGKAFF
NA	TRBV5-5	many	TRBJ1-1	TGTGCCAGCAGCTTGGCCTCTGGGTCGGGCACTGAAGCTTTCTTT	CASSLASGSGTEAFF
NA	TRBV7-3	few	TRBJ2-2	TGTGCCAGCAGTCCAAAGGCAGGGCGAACCGGGGAGCTGTTTTTT	CASSPKAGRTGELFF
TRBD2	TRBV7-2	many	TRBJ2-1	TGTGCCAGCAGCCCTCCCGGACTAGCTGGCAATGAGCAGTTCTTC	CASSPPGLAGNEQFF
NA	TRBV19	many	TRBJ2-4	TGTGCCAGTAGTATTCCCCCAATTAACATTCAGTACTTC	CASSIPPINIQYF
NA	TRBV27	NA	TRBJ2-3	TGTGCCAGCAGCTTCGCTTACTCGGGACTCCTCACAGATACGCAGTATTTT	CASSFAYSGLLTDTQYF
NA	TRBV7-2	many	TRBJ2-5	TGTGCCAGCAGCGCCTACTCGGAGACCCAGTACTTC	CASSAYSETQYF
TRBD1	TRBV7-2	many	TRBJ1-1	TGTGCCAGCAGCGAAACAGGGGGAGGAACTGAAGCTTTCTTT	CASSETGGGTEAFF
NA	TRBV29-1	few	TRBJ1-2	TGCAGCGTCGAGGGGACCTTGGATGGCTACACCTTC	CSVEGTLDGYTF
NA	TRBV4-3	many	TRBJ1-6	TGCGCCAGCAGCCAAGAGTCCACAAATAGGGGCTATAATTCACCCCTCCACTTT	CASSQESTNRGYNSPLHF
NA	TRBV11-3	NA	TRBJ2-1	TGTGCCAGCAGCTCGTGGGGGGTCTCCTACAATGAGCAGTTCTTC	CASSSWGVSYNEQFF
NA	TRBV15	NA	TRBJ2-1	TGTGCCACCAGCAGAGTGGGGGGCCTGAGCGATGAGCAGTTCTTC	CATSRVGGLSDEQFF
TRBD2	TRBV7-8	many	TRBJ2-1	TGTGCCAGCAGCGTACTAGCGGGGGTCGACAGGAATGAGCAGTTCTTC	CASSVLAGVDRNEQFF
NA	TRBV5-5	NA	TRBJ2-5	TGTGCCAGCAGCTCACGACAAGCCCAAGAGACCCAGTACTTC	CASSSRQAQETQYF
NA	TRBV28	few	TRBJ2-2	TGTGCCAGCAGTTTATTATTCGGTCGTGCGACAGGTCGACCCCTCACGTCGGAGCTGTTTTTT	CASSLLFGRATGRPLTSELFF
NA	TRBV4-3	many	TRBJ2-7	TGCGCCAGCAGCCAAGATCGTGGTGTCTACGAGCAGTACTTC	CASSQDRGVYEQYF
NA	TRBV20-1	many	TRBJ2-3	TGCAGTGCTCAGTACAGGGGAACCGGGGGTACGCAGTATTTT	CSAQYRGTGGTQYF
NA	TRBV7-7	many	TRBJ2-3	TGTGCCAGCAGCCCGCAACTAGACAGCTCAGGGGATACGCAGTATTTT	CASSPQLDSSGDTQYF
NA	TRBV12-5	many	TRBJ2-7	TGTGCTAGTGCCACCAGTAATCTAGACTCCTACGAGCAGTACTTC	CASATSNLDSYEQYF
NA	TRBV7-9	few	TRBJ1-1	TGTGCCAGCAGCTTAGGGGTTTTGTGGCAGGGGAACACTGAAGCTTTCTTT	CASSLGVLWQGNTEAFF
NA	TRBV7-9	many	TRBJ2-5	TGTGCCAGCAGCTTAGTAGAAGGGTGGGAGACCCAGTACTTC	CASSLVEGWETQYF
NA	TRBV5-6	NA	TRBJ2-6	TGTGACAGCAGCTGGGGGGCCGGGGCCAACGTCCTGACTTTC	CDSSWGAGANVLTF
NA	TRBV18	many	TRBJ1-5	TGTGCCAGCTCACCGTATTCAGGGAACAATCAGCCCCAGCATTTT	CASSPYSGNNQPQHF
NA	TRBV7-2	many	TRBJ2-7	TGTGCCAGCAGCTCCGGGTTTGACGAGCAGTACTTC	CASSSGFDEQYF
TRBD1	TRBV7-2	few	TRBJ2-5	TGTGCCAGCAGCTTAGGGACCACCGGGACAGGGGAGACGGAGACCCAGTACTTC	CASSLGTTGTGETETQYF
TRBD2	TRBV6-4	many	TRBJ2-1	TGTGCCAGCAGCGGGACTAGCGAGAATGAGCAGTTCTTC	CASSGTSENEQFF
TRBD2	TRBV7-3	many	TRBJ2-1	TGTGCCAGCAGCTCGACTAGCGGATCATCCTACAATGAGCAGTTCTTC	CASSSTSGSSYNEQFF
TRBD2	TRBV10-1	many	TRBJ2-2	TGCGCCAGCAGTGCTAGCGGGGGGCCCACCGGGGAGCTGTTTTTT	CASSASGGPTGELFF
NA	TRBV18	many	TRBJ2-7	TGTGCCAGCTCACCCGGGGGGCACTCCTACGAGCAGTACTTC	CASSPGGHSYEQYF
NA	TRBV7-2	many	TRBJ2-3	TGTGCCAGCAGCCCACGACAGGTGGAAGATACGCAGTATTTT	CASSPRQVEDTQYF
NA	TRBV24-1	once	TRBJ2-7	TGTGCCACCAGTGATGTAGGATCAACTCCCCCCTACGAGCAGTACTTC	CATSDVGSTPPYEQYF
NA	TRBV3-1	many	TRBJ2-3	TGTGCCAGCAGCTCCCGCACAGATACGCAGTATTTT	CASSSRTDTQYF
NA	TRBV2	medium-sized	TRBJ2-7	TGTGCCAGCAGTGAGCCCTTCGAGGACGAGCAGTACTTC	CASSEPFEDEQYF
TRBD1	TRBV2	few	TRBJ1-2	TGTGCCAGCAGTGAAGGGGGCAGGGGGCCCTATGGCTACACCTTC	CASSEGGRGPYGYTF
NA	TRBV28	many	TRBJ2-1	TGTGCCAGCCATTCCCTAGCGAGGGTGAGGGGTGAGCAGTTCTTC	CASHSLARVRGEQFF
TRBD2	TRBV12-3/TRBV12-4	NA	TRBJ2-3	TGTGCCAGCAGACCCCGTTGGGCGGGAGACACAGATACGCAGTATTTT	CASRPRWAGDTDTQYF